Listed below are T cell receptor beta chains from one sample, sequenced in a study of blood T cell repertoires in COVID-19. The repertoire was sequenced with immunoSEQ multiplex PCR; TCRdb's copy has only in-frame clones and lacks some. The sample lists 100,000 to 150,000 clones, 70% to 90% occurring once. The sample taken for sequencing was peripheral blood. The source is an elderly woman with acute or convalescent COVID-19. The conserved cysteine and the conserved F or W are not part of the CDR3 here. Each record gives: V gene, CDR3 protein.

>TRBV5-5
ASSLGDRSNQPQH
>TRBV4-3
ASSQDTGQGYGYT
>TRBV4-2
ASSHLTGDGYT
>TRBV4-3
ASSPLAGDQETQY
>TRBV28
ASSFSLPSGRYSYEQY
>TRBV5-1
ASSLPGGIGNTIY
>TRBV5-4
ASSFRDRVPGYT
>TRBV20-1
SASPLGTLNEQF
>TRBV9
ASSVVGGETQY
>TRBV4-2
ASSQEGGRVYTDTQY
>TRBV2
ASSEEQGRYGYT
>TRBV5-6
ASSLLLYSNQPQH
>TRBV25-1
ASSHGQGNYGYT